This TCR beta chain was sequenced for a study of shared clonotypes between healthy human individuals. The protocol was immunoSEQ multiplex PCR, while the TCRdb copy is restricted to in-frame clones and leaves out a portion. The table records some 1 million clones, approximately 72% of them present only once. Germline CDR1 reads SGDLS; CDR2 reads YYNGEE. The CDR3 length is 17 residues. V shed 4 bases, J shed 6 bases, and the junction held 15 bases outside the gene matches. Material: memory CD4+ T cells sorted from blood. Regarding subset: CD45RA-negative fraction. The sequence came from a man aged 18 to 35 in good health. The chain carries TRBV9 and TRBJ2-1; 8 bases agree with TRBD2. The CDR3 here is CASSLGVGGAGGNEQFF. CDR3 coding DNA: TGTGCCAGCAGCCTAGGCGTCGGGGGGGCAGGCGGCAATGAGCAGTTCTTC.